This record covers a single T cell receptor beta chain. The clone's antigen remains unknown. Base qualities are not at hand, and no much larger clone is one base apart. The CDR1 and CDR2 encoded by the germline V gene are SGHTA and FQGNSA. Trimming takes 1 base from V and 14 bases from J, and the germline ends sit 15 bases apart. The CDR3 measures 14 amino acids from cysteine to phenylalanine. Only the CDR3 portion is preserved as DNA: 42 bases, with reading frame beginning at the first base. This sample was included in a study of cytomegalovirus exposure and HLA in healthy donors (dated by TCRdb to about 2017). For context, the study as a whole: An earlier analysis of some 620 of the donors reported under 300 Gb of sequence data and 117 million unique TCR beta sequences obtained from 150 million to 200 million T cells. Both class I and class II loci were covered by HLA typing, at four-digit resolution. Besides the first cohort of 550 to 750 subjects, a separate validation cohort made up of 120 different subjects was used. Alongside the repertoire data, information on donor age, sex, ethnicity and CMV serostatus was compiled. An early release that covered roughly 600 HLA-typed donors contained 300 to 350 gigabases of sequencing data and about 84 million unique TCR sequences. All discovery cohort repertoires had been generated using a single sequencing platform. High-throughput TCR immunosequencing, statistical association of individual TCRs with disease status, and machine learning were combined to predict cytomegalovirus infection status. Of the roughly 400 genotyped donors, around 81% fell in the genetic ancestry cluster associated with self-reported Caucasian donors. To study patterns of TCR occurrence, a later analysis re-analyzed previously published TCR beta repertoires from more than 550 donors and added high-resolution HLA genotyping. The study aimed to test whether cataloging public T cell receptors could reveal signatures of past pathogen exposure. The study used immunosequencing to profile the T cell repertoires of 600 to 850 subjects and linked those repertoires to cytomegalovirus serostatus. Across approximately 400 genotyped donors of the cohort, an average of 235,054 unique TCR beta nucleotide sequences per donor were sequenced, and 15% to 20% of those sequences were non-productive. The number of donors typed differed by locus, with 629-630 for A, B, C, DRB1 and DQB1, approximately 500 for DQA1, some 570 for DPA1, and some 440 for DPB1. Roughly 5 DR-DQ haplotypes were handled as single units for association and clustering, since linkage in the cohort was strong. An earlier analysis of about 600 of the donors used high-throughput TCR beta sequencing to judge whether each TCR beta V gene segment behaved as functional or pseudogenic. A later genetic analysis took genome-wide SNP genotypes for about 55% of the 666 donors and used that subset as a discovery cohort. Rather than using new phenotypic data, the later analysis identified candidate immune exposures from TCR beta sequences and from how often those sequences occurred across donors.

What the authors observed across the whole study: Some IMGT-functional V segments, including TRBV6-2 and TRBV6-3, could not be distinguished by the 87-base-pair reads and were therefore excluded. A further reported finding was that TCR beta sequences accurately predicted the HLA-A and HLA-B alleles for most subjects in the first cohort. Presence/absence analyses assumed roughly uniform sequencing depth across donors, an assumption that may not hold. According to a later analysis, most CMV-associated TCR beta chains appeared to be HLA-restricted, and the HLA associations seemed to be driven largely by CMV exposure. A cluster of highly shared sequence variants was judged likely to be a technical artifact of the sequencing pipeline. Specific HLA alleles were associated with some 15,000 TCR beta sequences at a false discovery rate of 0.05 in a later analysis. Correlated functional status among segregating V segments might reflect linkage disequilibrium, but an unknown experimental factor could not be ruled out. Three of the identified cytomegalovirus-associated TCR beta chains were confirmed in vitro to be specific for cytomegalovirus antigens. When HLA alleles, especially DR and DQ, strongly co-occurred, attributing TCR associations to individual alleles was difficult. Several of the top co-occurrence clusters appeared to be linked to parvovirus B19, influenza, CMV and Epstein-Barr virus, according to a later analysis. A later genetic analysis associated a missense DCLRE1C variant with V-gene and J-gene trimming of TCR beta chains, and an independent cohort replicated the association. The cohort was sequenced for TCR beta chains only, and without alpha or paired-chain data the features that could be detected were limited. About 17 rarely observed V segments, including chromosome 9 orphons, were excluded from the earlier analysis of several hundred of the donors because counts were too low. A later analysis found that TCR association rates varied across HLA loci, with DRB1 alleles showing the most associated TCRs and HLA-C alleles the fewest. CMV serostatus was the only immune exposure information available for the cohort. In an earlier analysis of approximately 590 of the donors, most TCR beta V segments appeared in productive rearrangements about 90% or about 30% of the time, broadly matching IMGT annotations. Compared with equally common non-associated chains, HLA-associated TCR beta chains in a later analysis were more clonally expanded and had lower generation probabilities. The authors suggested that the approach could potentially be extended to other disease states and immunological phenotypes. In the study, approximately 160 TCR beta chains were listed as associated with cytomegalovirus. Because some donors lacked HLA typing at each locus, the association tests relied only on the typed subset. In both the original and validation cohorts, the classifier was reported to diagnose cytomegalovirus status with high specificity and sensitivity. Across donors, most TCR sequences were observed very rarely, whereas some public TCRs were present in many individuals. According to a later genetic analysis, donors in an Asian-associated ancestry cluster had fewer N-insertions in productive TCRs than the approximately 610-donor mean.

The cohort was made up of roughly 670 healthy bone marrow donors. At the time of sampling, all cohort members were nominally healthy, though unrecorded immune exposures were likely present. The donor was CMV seropositive and belonged to the group of some 290 seropositive cohort members. A peripheral blood sample was collected from each donor, and TCR beta sequencing was performed on peripheral blood mononuclear cells. The Qiagen DNeasy Blood Extraction Kit was used to extract genomic DNA from the blood cell samples. Libraries were constructed by the immunoSEQ multiplex PCR assay. The multiplex PCR relied on a mix of 60 forward primers for TCR Vbeta segments and 13 reverse primers for TCR Jbeta segments. The CDR3 region of rearranged TCR beta genes was amplified from genomic DNA by a multiplex PCR assay. The Illumina HiSeq System was used to sequence the amplified TCR beta libraries as 87-base-pair reads. The authors processed their data as follows. In a later analysis, around 80 million unique TCR beta chains were counted across the roughly 610 repertoires, and around 11 million of these chains were shared by at least two donors. Raw reads were error-corrected and collapsed into unique sequences with a nearest-neighbor algorithm that merged closely related sequences to remove PCR and sequencing errors. To assign V, D and J gene segments, CDR3 sequences were aligned to IMGT reference sequences. For a sequence to be retained, a match of at least six nucleotides was required to both a V gene segment and a J gene segment. Rearrangements were classified as productive when the CDR3 lacked stop codons and remained in frame with V and J, and all other rearrangements were classified as non-productive. CDR3 was defined by IMGT convention, running from the second conserved V-encoded cysteine to the conserved J-encoded phenylalanine. The earlier analysis of about 530 of the donors excluded any sequence lacking an unambiguous match to a single V gene segment. In an earlier analysis of about 590 of the donors, a V segment was called functional when productive rearrangements were above 56.7%, and segregating when the standard deviation between donors exceeded 5%. A statistical classification framework was built for diagnosing cytomegalovirus status from the catalog of TCR beta chain sequences. A later analysis assigned V and J genes by comparing TCR nucleotide sequences with IMGT/GENE-DB human TR gene sequences. Using the TCRdist pipeline, a later analysis assigned CDR3 sequences along with most-parsimonious VDJ recombination scenarios. In a later analysis, every TCR beta chain was defined by the combination of its CDR3 amino acid sequence and its V-gene family, and reads without a unique V-gene family were dropped. A later analysis removed over 500 highly shared, low-generation-probability nucleotide sequences to deal with suspected cross-contamination and a sequencing artifact. In a later analysis, a clonal expansion index was calculated for each public chain from normalized within-repertoire ranks of inferred template counts. In a later analysis, generation probabilities were computed with a VDJ recombination model fitted to out-of-frame rearrangements, and the resulting probabilities were checked against IGoR. Hypergeometric tests were used in a later analysis to score TCR-TCR, TCR-HLA and TCR-CMV co-occurrence, with a repertoire-size bias correction applied to the TCR pairs. In a later analysis, false discovery rates were estimated by permuting HLA or CMV assignments 20 times. In a later analysis, co-occurring TCRs were grouped using DBSCAN, with TCRdist sequence similarity added in when clustering inside HLA-allele-positive subsets. Repertoires with fewer than 30,000 or more than 120,000 public chains, plus five repertoires with anomalous nucleotide sharing, were excluded from co-occurrence clustering. Drawn from immuneACCESS, this table holds only the in-frame rearrangements with V and J called that TCRdb kept. Clones are partly lost; checked studies trace under half to an unresolved V gene and leave the rest unexplained. The V and J calls and clone size were taken over from that table, and D and trimming were inferred from the DNA. Within this sample are 40,000 or so clones, with 65% to 85% of them counted one time only. Jointly, the top ten make up 7% to 10% of the sample.

This sequence was found in a woman aged 25 to 39 in good health and CMV-seropositive. This chain is built from TRBV7-2 and TRBJ1-6; the D gene cannot be resolved reliably. The sample taken for sequencing was PBMCs. The DNA sequence follows: TGTGCCAGCAGCTTAGGCCGGGAGGATTTAACCCTCCACTTT. The encoded protein is CASSLGREDLTLHF.